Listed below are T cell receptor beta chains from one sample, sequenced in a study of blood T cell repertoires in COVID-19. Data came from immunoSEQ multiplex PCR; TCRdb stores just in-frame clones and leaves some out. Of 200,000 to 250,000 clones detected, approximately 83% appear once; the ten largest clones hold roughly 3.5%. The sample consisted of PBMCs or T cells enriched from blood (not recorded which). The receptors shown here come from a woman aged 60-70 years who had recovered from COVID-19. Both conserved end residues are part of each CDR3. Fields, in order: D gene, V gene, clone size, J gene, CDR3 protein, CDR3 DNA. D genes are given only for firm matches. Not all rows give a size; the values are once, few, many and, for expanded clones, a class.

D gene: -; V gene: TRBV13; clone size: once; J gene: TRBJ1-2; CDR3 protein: CASSSLTGGGYTF; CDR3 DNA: TGTGCCAGCAGCTCCCTGACAGGCGGTGGCTACACCTTC
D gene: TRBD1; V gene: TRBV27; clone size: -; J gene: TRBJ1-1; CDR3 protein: CASSLGQGVMNTEAFF; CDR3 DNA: TGTGCCAGCAGTTTGGGACAGGGAGTAATGAACACTGAAGCTTTCTTT
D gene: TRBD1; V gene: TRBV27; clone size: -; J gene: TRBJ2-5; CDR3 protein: CASSSPYRGQETQYF; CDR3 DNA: TGTGCCAGCAGTTCGCCTTACAGGGGACAAGAGACCCAGTACTTC
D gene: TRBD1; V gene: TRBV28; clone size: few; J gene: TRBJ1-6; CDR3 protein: CASSSSRDRTRSSYNSPLHF; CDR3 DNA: TGTGCCAGCAGTTCGTCCCGGGACAGGACCAGGAGCTCCTATAATTCACCCCTCCACTTT
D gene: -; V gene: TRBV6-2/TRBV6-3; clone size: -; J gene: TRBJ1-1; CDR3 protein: CASSDRMETEAFF; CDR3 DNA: TGTGCCAGCAGCGACAGAATGGAGACTGAAGCTTTCTTT
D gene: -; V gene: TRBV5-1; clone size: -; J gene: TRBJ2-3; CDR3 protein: CASSLTGRTDTQYF; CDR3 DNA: TGCGCCAGCAGCTTGACTGGGCGCACAGATACGCAGTATTTT
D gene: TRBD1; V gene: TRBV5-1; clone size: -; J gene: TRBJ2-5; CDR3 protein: CASSNRQGPYQETQYF; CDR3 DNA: TGCGCCAGCAGTAACCGACAGGGCCCGTACCAAGAGACCCAGTACTTC
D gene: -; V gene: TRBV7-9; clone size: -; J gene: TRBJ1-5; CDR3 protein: CASSLGGSDQPQHF; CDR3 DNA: TGTGCCAGCAGCTTAGGTGGTTCGGATCAGCCCCAGCATTTT
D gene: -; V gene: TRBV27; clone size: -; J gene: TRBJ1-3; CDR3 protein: CASSFPNSAGNTIYF; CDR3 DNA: TGTGCCAGCAGTTTCCCGAACAGTGCTGGAAACACCATATATTTT
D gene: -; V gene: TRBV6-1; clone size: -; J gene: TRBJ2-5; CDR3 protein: CASSEEVLGETQYF; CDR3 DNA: TGTGCCAGCAGTGAGGAGGTTTTAGGGGAGACCCAGTACTTC
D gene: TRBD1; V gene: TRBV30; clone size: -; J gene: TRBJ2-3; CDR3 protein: CAWNRGPTDTQYF; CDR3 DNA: TGTGCCTGGAACAGGGGGCCCACAGATACGCAGTATTTT
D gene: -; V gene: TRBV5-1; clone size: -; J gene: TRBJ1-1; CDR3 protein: CASSFTSQGKGEAFF; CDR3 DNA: TGCGCCAGCAGCTTCACCTCCCAGGGGAAAGGTGAAGCTTTCTTT
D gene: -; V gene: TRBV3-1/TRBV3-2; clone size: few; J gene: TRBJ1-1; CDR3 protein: CASSQAQVHTEAFF; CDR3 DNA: TGTGCCAGCAGCCAAGCTCAGGTTCACACTGAAGCTTTCTTT
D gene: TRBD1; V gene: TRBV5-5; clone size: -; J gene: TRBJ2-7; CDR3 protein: CASGGQGVSEQYF; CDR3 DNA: TGTGCCAGCGGGGGACAGGGCGTGAGCGAGCAGTACTTC
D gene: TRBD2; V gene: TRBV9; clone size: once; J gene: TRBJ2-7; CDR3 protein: CASSPGLVFREQYF; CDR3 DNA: TGTGCCAGCAGCCCGGGACTAGTTTTTCGCGAGCAGTACTTC
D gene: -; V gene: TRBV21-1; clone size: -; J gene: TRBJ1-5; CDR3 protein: CASSKGQGGNQPQHF; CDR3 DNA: TGTGCCAGCAGCAAAGGGCAGGGTGGCAATCAGCCCCAGCATTTT
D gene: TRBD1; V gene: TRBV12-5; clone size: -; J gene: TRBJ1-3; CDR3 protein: CASGLGNRGPGNTIYF; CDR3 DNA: TGTGCTAGTGGTTTGGGAAACAGGGGCCCCGGAAACACCATATATTTT
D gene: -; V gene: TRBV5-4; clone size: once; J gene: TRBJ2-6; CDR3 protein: CASSLSLTGANVLTF; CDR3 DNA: TGTGCCAGCAGCTTGAGCCTCACTGGGGCCAACGTCCTGACTTTC
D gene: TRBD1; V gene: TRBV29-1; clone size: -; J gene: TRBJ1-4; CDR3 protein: CSVTQGAVGYEKLFF; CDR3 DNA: TGCAGCGTGACCCAGGGGGCCGTTGGGTATGAAAAACTGTTTTTT
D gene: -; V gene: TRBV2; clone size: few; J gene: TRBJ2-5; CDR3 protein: CASSEMPGVQETQYF; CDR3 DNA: TGTGCCAGCAGTGAAATGCCGGGAGTGCAAGAGACCCAGTACTTC
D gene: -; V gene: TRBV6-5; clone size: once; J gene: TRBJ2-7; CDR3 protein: CASSWEGGNYEQYF; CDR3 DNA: TGTGCCAGCAGCTGGGAGGGGGGCAACTACGAGCAGTACTTC
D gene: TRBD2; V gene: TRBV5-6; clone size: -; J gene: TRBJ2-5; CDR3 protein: CASSLTSGRTTQETQYF; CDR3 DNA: TGTGCCAGCAGCTTGACTAGCGGGAGGACCACGCAAGAGACCCAGTACTTC
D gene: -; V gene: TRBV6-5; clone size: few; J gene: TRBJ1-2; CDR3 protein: CASSSLDKYGGYTF; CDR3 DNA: TGTGCCAGCAGTTCCCTGGACAAGTACGGGGGCTACACCTTC
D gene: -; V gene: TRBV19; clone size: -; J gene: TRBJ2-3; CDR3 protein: CASRSGTDTQYF; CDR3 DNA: TGTGCCAGTAGATCGGGCACAGATACGCAGTATTTT
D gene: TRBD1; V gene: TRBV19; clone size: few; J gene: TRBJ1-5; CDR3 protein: CASSRQGSTARPQPQHF; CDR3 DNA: TGTGCCAGTAGCCGACAGGGGAGTACTGCTAGACCTCAGCCCCAGCATTTT
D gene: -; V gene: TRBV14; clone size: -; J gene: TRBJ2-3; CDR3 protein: CASNSGFSDTQYF; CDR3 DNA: TGTGCCAGCAACTCAGGGTTCTCAGATACGCAGTATTTT
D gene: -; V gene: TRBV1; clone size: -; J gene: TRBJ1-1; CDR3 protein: CTSSQTQAAVAFF; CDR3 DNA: TGCACCAGCAGCCAAACACAGGCCGCAGTGGCTTTCTTT
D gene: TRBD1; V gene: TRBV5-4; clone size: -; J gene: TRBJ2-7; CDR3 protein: CASSPRQGALNEQYF; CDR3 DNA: TGTGCCAGCAGCCCGAGACAGGGGGCGCTTAACGAGCAGTACTTC
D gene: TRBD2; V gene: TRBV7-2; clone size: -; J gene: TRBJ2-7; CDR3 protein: CASSPAGGTTYEQYF; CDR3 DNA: TGTGCCAGCAGCCCAGCGGGGGGCACAACTTACGAGCAGTACTTC
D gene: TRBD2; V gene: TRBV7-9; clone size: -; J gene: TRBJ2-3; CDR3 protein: CASSLGTSFPDTQYF; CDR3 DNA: TGTGCCAGCAGCTTAGGGACTAGCTTCCCAGATACGCAGTATTTT
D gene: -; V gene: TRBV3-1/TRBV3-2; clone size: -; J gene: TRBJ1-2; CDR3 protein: CASSQGWGVYGYTF; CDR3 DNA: TGTGCCAGCAGCCAAGGGTGGGGGGTCTATGGCTACACCTTC
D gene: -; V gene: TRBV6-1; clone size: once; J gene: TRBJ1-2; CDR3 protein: CASRQGGYGYTF; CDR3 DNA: TGTGCCAGCCGCCAGGGAGGCTATGGCTACACCTTC
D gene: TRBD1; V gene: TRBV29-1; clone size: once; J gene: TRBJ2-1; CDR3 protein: CSVVLPGGPYNEQFF; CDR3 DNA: TGCAGCGTTGTACTTCCAGGGGGCCCCTACAATGAGCAGTTCTTC
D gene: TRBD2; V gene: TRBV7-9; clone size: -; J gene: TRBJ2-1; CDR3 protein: CASSLPGTSGGASFF; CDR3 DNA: TGTGCCAGCAGCTTACCCGGGACTAGCGGGGGGGCCTCTTTCTTC
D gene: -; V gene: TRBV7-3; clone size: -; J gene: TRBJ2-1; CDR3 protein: CASSPSILGGFNEQFF; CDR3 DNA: TGTGCCAGCAGCCCCTCAATCCTAGGGGGATTCAATGAGCAGTTCTTC
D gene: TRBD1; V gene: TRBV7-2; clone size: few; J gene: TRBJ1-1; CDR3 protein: CASSTGQGRTTEAFF; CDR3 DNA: TGTGCCAGCAGCACTGGACAGGGTCGAACGACTGAAGCTTTCTTT
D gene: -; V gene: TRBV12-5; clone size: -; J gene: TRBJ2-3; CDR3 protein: CAIPNLYTDTQYF; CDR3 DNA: TGTGCTATACCCAACCTCTACACAGATACGCAGTATTTT
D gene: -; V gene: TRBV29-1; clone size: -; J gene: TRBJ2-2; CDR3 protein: CSVVTSSTGELFF; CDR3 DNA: TGCAGCGTGGTGACATCCTCCACCGGGGAGCTGTTTTTT
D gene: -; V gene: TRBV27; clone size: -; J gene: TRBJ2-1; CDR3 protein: CASRSGVVYNEQFF; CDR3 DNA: TGTGCCAGCAGATCGGGAGTTGTTTACAATGAGCAGTTCTTC
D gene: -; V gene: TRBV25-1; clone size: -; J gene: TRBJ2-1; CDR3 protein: CASSESGTYNEQFF; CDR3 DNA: TGTGCCAGCAGTGAATCTGGGACTTACAATGAGCAGTTCTTC
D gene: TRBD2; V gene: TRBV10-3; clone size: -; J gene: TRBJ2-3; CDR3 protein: CAISERGTSMSTDTQYF; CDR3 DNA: TGTGCCATCAGTGAGCGGGGGACTAGCATGAGCACAGATACGCAGTATTTT
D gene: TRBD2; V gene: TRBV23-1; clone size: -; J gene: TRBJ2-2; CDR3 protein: CASSPVSGRVANTGELFF; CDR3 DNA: TGCGCCAGCAGTCCCGTGAGCGGGAGGGTGGCGAACACCGGGGAGCTGTTTTTT